This T cell receptor (beta chain) was documented in a study of blood T cell repertoires in COVID-19 (dated by TCRdb to between 2020 and 2021). Some background on the complete study: Samples from collaborators originated in the United States, Italy and Spain and spanned both the acute and convalescent phases of COVID-19. The prospective study material was composed of cDNA or gDNA derived from T cells, B-cell-depleted T cells, or PBMCs. Deeply sampled blood TCRbeta repertoires from subjects exposed to, actively infected with, or recovered from COVID-19 were included in the dataset. The repertoires were released in a freely available public database meant as a resource for research on the immune response to SARS-CoV-2. Samples came from the ongoing ImmuneRACE study (first 160 participants) plus 1,254 subjects from 6 global collaborators. Nearly every sample came with metadata listing a de-identified subject ID, COVID-19 status, age in years and sex. Where available, HLA class I and class II types were taken from metadata supplied by the sample provider and were not determined by assay-based typing. Study-wide conclusions, independent of this receptor: How much clinical and demographic metadata was included differed by source and by participant, and the metadata was provided uncurated.

CDR1 and CDR2, per the germline V gene, are SQVTM and ANQGSEA. CDR3 length: 12 amino acids, cysteine to phenylalanine. The retained sequence is limited to the CDR3, 36 bases, with the frame set at the first base. After removal of 4 bases from V and 7 bases from J, the junction retains 0 bases not matched to a gene. Participants in the prospective study were aged about 18 to 100 years, lived in about two dozen United States geographic areas, and enrolled through a virtual design. To assign participants to cohorts, the prospective study relied on clinical history that participants themselves reported in a screening survey and a study questionnaire. ImmuneRACE Cohort 3 recovered participants were defined by two consecutive negative NP/OP PCR tests, healthcare professional clearance, or symptom resolution. Mobile phlebotomists in the prospective study collected whole blood, serum and a nasopharyngeal or oropharyngeal swab from every participant. Prospective study participants could optionally give additional blood draws and questionnaires over an approximately two-month period. Before DNA extraction, blood samples from the prospective study were shipped at room temperature or frozen.

TCRbeta CDR3 regions were amplified from genomic DNA by means of the immunoSEQ Assay, a bias-controlled multiplex PCR. The original methods were these. Within the assay, amplification of reference gene primers was used to estimate how many nucleated cells each sample contained. Sequence reads were collapsed and filtered to measure the absolute abundance of every unique TCRbeta CDR3 rearrangement. For each sample, productive Simpson clonality was calculated by taking the square root of Simpson's diversity index across productive rearrangements. Not all clones reach the TCRdb copy of this immuneACCESS table, which keeps in-frame sequences only. Checked studies attribute under half of the gap to unresolved V genes and leave the rest unexplained. That table is the source of V, J and clone size, and D and trimming were worked out from the DNA. This sample holds about half a million clones; less than 90% were observed only once. Approximately 8% of the sample is in the top ten clones.

This clone was picked up one time. The target of this receptor is not known. Per-base qualities were not stored, and no clone one base away is much larger. The same CDR3 also results from other DNA sequences found in this sample. The clonotype comes from a woman between 55 and 75 years old who had recovered from COVID-19. The specimen was PBMCs or T cells enriched from blood (not recorded which). The chain employs TRBV29-1 and TRBJ1-4, with 10 middle bases fitting TRBD1. In nucleotide form, the sequence is TGCAGCGTTGGACAGGGGGCTGAAAAACTGTTTTTT. Its protein product is CSVGQGAEKLFF.